Listed here is a single TCR beta chain. The time point was: persistent/refractory GD, antithyroid drugs over 5 years with positive TRAb. PBMCs were the source of the RNA used for TCR sequencing. Collection of peripheral blood (around 10 milliliters) was done using EDTA tubes. Arm-PCR with iRepertoire HTBI primers amplified the CDR3 regions for these TCR beta libraries. MiXCR, run by TCRdb on the multiplex PCR reads, gives a single entry per CDR3 protein. Here the sample spans around 400,000 distinct CDR3 sequences, around 22% being singletons. This CDR3 has 18 amino acids. Germline V CDR1 and CDR2: LGHDT, YNNKEL (reference sequence). V was trimmed by 4 bases and J by 1 base, leaving 17 bases between them. The source of the sample is a study of regulatory T cells in long-lasting Graves disease.

This specimen was peripheral blood mononuclear cells (PBMCs), taken when the disease was refractory, from a patient treated with antithyroid drugs. The sequence was obtained from a female donor with Graves disease. V usage is TRBV3-1 and J usage is TRBJ2-6; D is uncertain. CDR3 nucleotide sequence: TGTGCCAGCAGCCGATCAGATACCGCCTTATCTGGGGCCAACGTCCTGACTTTC. Translation: CASSRSDTALSGANVLTF.